Shown below are 29 T cell receptor beta chains from a single sample sequenced in a study of cytomegalovirus exposure and HLA in healthy donors. In the PCR, 60 Vbeta and 13 Jbeta primers were used. Some clones are missing from TCRdb's copy, which holds only in-frame ones; the method was immunoSEQ multiplex PCR. The sample holds around 150,000 clones, more than 80% seen once. Sample: PBMCs. The receptors come from a woman aged 25 to 39 in good health and CMV-seropositive.

In DNA, the CDR3 is TGTGCCAGCAGTTCGACGGGGGGATCCTACAATGAGCAGTTCTTC. Translating gives CASSSTGGSYNEQFF. This chain uses TRBV6-4 with TRBJ2-1; TRBD2 matches 7 bases. Germline V gene sequence: CDR1 MRHNA, CDR2 SNTAGT. CDR3 length equals 15 residues. V gave up 5 bases and J gave up 1 base; unmatched junction bases: 5.

The rearrangement uses TRBV4-2 and TRBJ2-5; D is possibly TRBD1 (6 bases). The germline gives CDR1 LGHNA, CDR2 YNFKEQ. This CDR3 is 15 amino acids long. Trimming pared 0 bases from V and 5 bases from J, leaving 13 bases between. CDR3 in amino acids: CASSQDLTGRETQYF. As DNA, the CDR3 is TGTGCCAGCAGCCAAGACCTCACAGGGCGGGAGACCCAGTACTTC.

The chain carries TRBV19 and TRBJ1-2; D is perhaps TRBD1 (6 bases). The CDR3 sequence is 12 residues long. Deletions cut 5 bases from V and 2 bases from J, with 6 bases between. CDR1 and CDR2 from the germline V gene are LNHDA and SQIVND (reference sequence). This chain's CDR3 is CASSGTNYGYTF. The CDR3 DNA reads as TGTGCCAGTAGTGGGACAAACTATGGCTACACCTTC.

The chain recombines TRBV5-8 with TRBJ1-2; possibly TRBD1 for D (5 bases). The CDR3 contains 14 residues. V was shortened by 0 bases and J by 6 bases, with 12 bases between the two germline ends. Looked up from germline, CDR1 is SGHTS and CDR2 is YDEGEE. The CDR3 sequence: CASSLAGGADGYTF. The DNA of the CDR3 is TGTGCCAGCAGCTTGGCGGGAGGGGCAGATGGCTACACCTTC.

This chain links TRBV2 with TRBJ2-3; 12 bases are a match to TRBD2. The CDR3 runs to 14 residues. Losses at the gene ends were 4 bases for V and 5 bases for J; bases not matched to a gene: 1. Germline CDR1 reads SNHLY; CDR2 reads FYNNEI. The CDR3 sequence is CASSVTSGGDTQYF. In nucleotides, the CDR3 is TGTGCCAGCAGTGTGACTAGCGGGGGAGATACGCAGTATTTT.

The chain carries TRBV27 and TRBJ1-2; 8 bases line up with TRBD1. Germline V CDR1 and CDR2: MNHEY, SMNVEV (reference sequence). The CDR3 is made up of 15 amino acids. Trimming removed 3 bases from V and 2 bases from J; junction bases left unmatched: 5. CDR3 sequence (DNA): TGTGCCAGCAGTTTGTCTTACAGGGGGAACTATGGCTACACCTTC. Encoded protein: CASSLSYRGNYGYTF.

The chain carries TRBV28 and TRBJ1-6; 8 nucleotides line up with TRBD1. The CDR3 is 15 residues long. Germline V gene sequence: CDR1 MDHEN, CDR2 SYDVKM. Trimming removed 1 base from V and 5 bases from J; junction bases left unmatched: 1. DNA for the CDR3: TGTGCCAGCAGTTTATTGGACAGGGATAATTCACCCCTCCACTTT. It yields the protein CASSLLDRDNSPLHF. The full variable domain, rest sourced from reference TRBV28 and TRBJ1-6, is DVKVTQSSRYLVKRTGEKVFLECVQDMDHENMFWYRQDPGLGLRLIYFSYDVKMKEKGDIPEGYSVSREKKERFSLILESASTNQTSMYLCASSLLDRDNSPLHFGNGTRLTVT.

The chain carries TRBV7-9 and TRBJ1-1; possible D gene TRBD1, 5 bases. Germline lookup yields CDR1 SEHNR and CDR2 FQNEAQ (reference sequence). V was pared by 4 bases and J by 4 bases, with 13 bases between. This CDR3 has 14 residues. CDR3 in DNA: TGTGCCAGCAGCTCCGACAGTCGGAGCACTGAAGCTTTCTTT. Translated, it gives CASSSDSRSTEAFF.

The chain joins TRBV19 to TRBJ2-5; TRBD2 matches at 11 bases. CDR1 and CDR2 from the germline V gene are LNHDA and SQIVND (reference sequence). The CDR3 totals 16 residues. J was trimmed by 3 bases and V by 5 bases; bases with no gene match: 8. CDR3 coding DNA: TGTGCCAGTAGTGTAGCGGGGGGGCCTTGGGAAGAGACCCAGTACTTC. Its protein is CASSVAGGPWEETQYF.

Only one count was recorded for this clone. Other DNA sequences from this sample encode an identical CDR3 as well. This rearrangement joins TRBV7-6 to TRBJ1-6; unclear D gene. Germline V CDR1 and CDR2: SGHVS, FNYEAQ. Trimming left V 4 bases short and J 0 bases short, with 16 bases between. The CDR3 length is 18 residues. The CDR3 DNA reads as TGTGCCAGCAGCTCTGCAATCCACAGAAACTCCTATAATTCACCCCTCCACTTT. It is translated as CASSSAIHRNSYNSPLHF.

The J gene is TRBJ1-3, the V gene TRBV9, with D maybe TRBD1 (6 bases). Germline V gene lookup returns CDR1 SGDLS and CDR2 YYNGEE. CDR3 length: 14 residues. V lost 2 bases, J lost 6 bases, and 12 bases lay in between. The CDR3 spells CASSVGQGQNTIYF. The CDR3, as DNA: TGTGCCAGCAGCGTCGGCCAGGGACAAAACACCATATATTTT.

J is TRBJ1-2 and V is TRBV4-3; TRBD1 is a possible D gene (6 bases). V was shortened by 0 bases and J by 5 bases, with 16 bases between the two germline ends. CDR1 is LGHNA, CDR2 YSLEER, per germline. CDR3 length: 16 amino acids. The CDR3 reads CASSQDRSGVLYGYTF. In DNA form, the CDR3 reads TGCGCCAGCAGCCAAGATCGGTCAGGGGTTTTATATGGCTACACCTTC.

The chain employs TRBV19 and TRBJ1-3, with 7 bases that match TRBD1. Germline V gives CDR1 LNHDA, CDR2 SQIVND (reference sequence). V lost 2 bases to trimming and J lost 1 base; unmatched junction nucleotides: 8. The CDR3 is 17 residues long. This CDR3 reads CASSISAGTVSGNTIYF. As DNA, the CDR3 is TGTGCCAGTAGTATATCGGCAGGGACAGTTTCTGGAAACACCATATATTTT.

V and J are TRBV5-5 and TRBJ1-1; D is undetermined. Germline values: CDR1 SGHKS, CDR2 YYEKEE (reference sequence). V was shortened by 4 bases and J by 0 bases, with 16 bases between the two germline ends. The CDR3 consists of 16 residues. The DNA for the CDR3 is TGTGCCAGCAGCCGAGTCGGCGGTTGGGTGAACACTGAAGCTTTCTTT. It is translated as CASSRVGGWVNTEAFF.

The rearrangement links TRBV6-5 to TRBJ2-1; D may be TRBD1 (6 bases). The CDR3 is 15 residues long. Trimming took off 6 bases at V and 6 bases at J, with 18 bases between the two ends. Germline V lookup: CDR1 MNHEY, CDR2 SVGAGI. The CDR3 loop reads CASSYHWGQGNEQFF. The CDR3 region has the DNA TGTGCCAGCAGCTACCACTGGGGGCAAGGCAATGAGCAGTTCTTC.

This chain connects TRBV7-2 to TRBJ1-6; D gene unclear. The CDR3 has 17 amino acids. The V gene lost 2 bases and the J gene lost 7 bases, with 18 bases spanning the gap. Per the germline V gene, CDR1 is SGHTA and CDR2 is FQGNSA. The DNA of the CDR3 is TGTGCCAGCAGCTTACTACGCGGGCCTCTCCTCAATTCACCCCTCCACTTT. It translates to CASSLLRGPLLNSPLHF.

The chain employs TRBV18 and TRBJ1-5, with TRBD1 as a possible D gene (6 bases). With 6 bases removed from V and 4 bases from J, the gap between germline ends came to 10 bases. Germline CDR1 KGHSH, CDR2 LQKENI. The CDR3 sequence is 13 residues long. As DNA, the CDR3 is TGTGCCAGCTCGGACAGCCGGAATCAGCCCCAGCATTTT. Protein sequence: CASSDSRNQPQHF.

The chain recombines TRBV11-2 with TRBJ1-4, with 7 bases lining up with TRBD1. Germline lookup yields CDR1 SGHAT and CDR2 FQNNGV. V gave up 4 bases and J gave up 6 bases; unmatched junction bases: 11. This CDR3 has 16 residues. The CDR3 DNA sequence: TGTGCCAGCAGCTCCGGGCGACAGGGCAGTTATGAAAAACTGTTTTTT. It codes for CASSSGRQGSYEKLFF.

This clone was detected a few times. J is TRBJ2-1 and V is TRBV6-5; a weak D match, TRBD2 (5 bases). Germline CDR1 is MNHEY and CDR2 is SVGAGI. This CDR3 spans 14 amino acids. V lost 5 bases and J lost 2, with 10 bases in between. CDR3 loop: CASSRPTTYNEQFF. In nucleotides, the CDR3 is TGTGCCAGCAGTCGACCGACTACCTACAATGAGCAGTTCTTC.

This chain joins TRBV25-1 and TRBJ2-1, with D perhaps TRBD2 (5 bases). The CDR3 is made up of 16 amino acids. CDR1 and CDR2 (germline): MGHDK, SYGVNS. V lost 7 bases to trimming and J lost 3 bases, with 19 bases between them. Here the CDR3 DNA reads TGTGCCAGCAACTCCCGCGGAGAGGGTCGCTACAATGAGCAGTTCTTC. It encodes CASNSRGEGRYNEQFF.

The chain combines TRBV6-1 with TRBJ2-2; TRBD1 agrees at 10 bases. CDR3 length equals 15 residues. With 3 bases clipped from V and 4 bases from J, the junction kept 2 bases outside the gene matches. Germline CDR1 and CDR2: MNHNS and SASEGT. CDR3 in DNA: TGTGCCAGCAGTGAGTGGACAGGGGGCACCGGGGAGCTGTTTTTT. Its protein product is CASSEWTGGTGELFF.

This sequence joins TRBV28 and TRBJ2-5, with a possible D match to TRBD1 (5 bases). Germline V gene data show CDR1 as MDHEN and CDR2 as SYDVKM. The CDR3 is 14 residues long. Trimming pared 5 bases from V and 2 bases from J, leaving 12 bases between. The CDR3: CASSLPGIQETQYF. The CDR3, as DNA: TGTGCCAGCAGTCTCCCAGGGATTCAAGAGACCCAGTACTTC.

The DNA for the CDR3 is TGCGCCAGCAGCTTGGGTAGTGGTGGAAACACCATATATTTT. Amino acids: CASSLGSGGNTIYF. V is TRBV5-1 and J is TRBJ1-3; no clear D. Looked up from germline, CDR1 is SGHRS and CDR2 is YFSETQ. The germline V and J ends were trimmed by 0 bases and 3 bases, with 7 bases remaining between them. This CDR3 has 14 residues.

The chain links TRBV6-5 to TRBJ1-2; the match to TRBD1 covers 8 bases. V gave up 6 bases and J gave up 7 bases; unmatched junction bases: 7. CDR1 and CDR2 from the germline V gene are MNHEY and SVGAGI. This CDR3 comprises 13 residues. The CDR3 bases are TGTGCCAGCAGCTTTGCGGGGACAGGTGGCTACACCTTC. This translates into CASSFAGTGGYTF.

The rearrangement links TRBV2 to TRBJ1-5, with 8 bases that match TRBD1. V lost 0 bases to trimming and J lost 4 bases; unmatched junction nucleotides: 5. Germline CDR1 SNHLY, CDR2 FYNNEI. This CDR3 region has 16 residues. Written as DNA, the CDR3 is TGTGCCAGCAGTGAAGCTAGGACAGGGATGAATCAGCCCCAGCATTTT. Amino acid sequence: CASSEARTGMNQPQHF.

This clone was counted only a few times. This chain connects TRBV5-3 to TRBJ1-4; D possibly corresponds to TRBD1 (5 bases). TRBV5-3 is classed as an ORF, of uncertain function. The CDR3 loop spans 16 amino acids. V was shortened by 4 bases and J by 4 bases, with 17 bases between the two germline ends. The CDR3 loop reads CARSSHDSQFNEKLFF. As DNA, the CDR3 is TGTGCCAGAAGCAGTCACGACAGTCAATTTAATGAAAAACTGTTTTTT.

CDR3 amino acids: CASSLVRPASSNEKLFF. The CDR3 DNA follows: TGTGCCAGCAGCTTAGTCAGGCCAGCCTCATCTAATGAAAAACTGTTTTTT. J is TRBJ1-4 and V is TRBV7-9; D is unclear. Germline V gives CDR1 SEHNR, CDR2 FQNEAQ (reference sequence). The CDR3 sequence is 17 residues long. V dropped 1 base and J dropped 3 bases, with 15 bases sitting between them.

The V and J genes are TRBV4-3 and TRBJ2-1, with D maybe TRBD2 (5 bases). The germline V and J ends were trimmed by 0 bases and 3 bases, with 12 bases remaining between them. This CDR3 region has 16 residues. CDR1 is LGHNA, CDR2 YSLEER, per germline. Written as DNA, the CDR3 is TGCGCCAGCAGCCAAGAGATGTCCCGGGGCTACAATGAGCAGTTCTTC. Its translation: CASSQEMSRGYNEQFF.

The chain joins TRBV5-1 to TRBJ2-5; 10 bases are a match to TRBD1. CDR1 and CDR2 from the germline V gene are SGHRS and YFSETQ. V lost 0 bases to trimming and J lost 4 bases; unmatched junction nucleotides: 6. The CDR3 has 16 amino acids. The CDR3 nucleotides are TGCGCCAGCAGCTTGGAGGTGACAGGGGGCTTAGAGACCCAGTACTTC. It codes for CASSLEVTGGLETQYF.